These 9 T cell receptor beta chains were all obtained from the same sample, sequenced in a study of blood T cell repertoires in COVID-19. Profiling relied on immunoSEQ multiplex PCR, and the TCRdb table lists in-frame clones only, not all of them. Among 71,000 or so clones listed, around 85% were seen once. The sequencing input was peripheral blood. These receptors were taken from an elderly man in a cohort sampled during active COVID-19.

This chain joins TRBV6-1 and TRBJ2-3; no clear D gene. This CDR3 contains 15 residues. V gave up 2 bases and J gave up 4 bases, with 13 bases separating them. From germline, CDR1 is MNHNS and CDR2 SASEGT. The CDR3 here is CASSESGRIADTQYF. CDR3 coding DNA: TGTGCCAGCAGTGAAAGTGGCCGTATCGCAGATACGCAGTATTTT.

The rearrangement links TRBV19 to TRBJ2-5, with TRBD2 matching 9 bases. V gave up 5 bases and J gave up 2 bases; unmatched junction bases: 9. CDR1 is LNHDA and CDR2 is SQIVND in the germline V gene (reference sequence). This CDR3 is 16 amino acids long. The CDR3 DNA reads as TGTGCCAGTAGTTTCCTGGCGGGGGGGAAACAAGAGACCCAGTACTTC. The encoded protein is CASSFLAGGKQETQYF.

This CDR3 reads CAISSTSGVGDTQYF. DNA of the CDR3: TGTGCCATCAGCTCTACTAGCGGGGTCGGGGATACGCAGTATTTT. V gene TRBV10-3 combines with J gene TRBJ2-3; 10 bases are shared with TRBD2. Germline CDR1 ENHRY, CDR2 SYGVKD. After removal of 6 bases from V and 6 bases from J, the junction contained 9 bases not matched to a gene. This CDR3 region has 15 residues.

V gene TRBV18 combines with J gene TRBJ1-4; 9 positions match TRBD1. The length of the CDR3 is 15 residues. The germline V gene encodes CDR1 KGHSH and CDR2 LQKENI. V lost 9 bases, J lost 7 bases, and 12 bases stayed unmatched. Here the CDR3 DNA reads TGTGCCAGTACAGGGGGCGGACTCCCCTTTGAAAAACTGTTTTTT. Encoded protein: CASTGGGLPFEKLFF.

The chain uses TRBV3-1 (or the pseudogene TRBV3-2) and TRBJ1-5, with a tentative D call TRBD1 (6 bases). Trimming took 2 bases from V and 1 from J, leaving 15 bases between them. This CDR3 spans 17 amino acids. Germline V gene lookup returns CDR1 LGHDT and CDR2 YNNKEL (reference sequence). CDR3 bases: TGTGCCAGCAGCCAATTCAGGGCAGGGGAAAGCAATCAGCCCCAGCATTTT. This gives the protein CASSQFRAGESNQPQHF.

Of note for this clone: Its ends do not fully match the called genes, so a read error is possible. The gene calls are TRBV7-9 and TRBJ2-7, with D possibly TRBD2 on 5 matching bases. The CDR3 has 13 residues. Germline loops: CDR1 SEHNR, CDR2 FQNEAQ (reference sequence). As DNA, the CDR3 is TGTGCCAGCAGCCTAGCCGCGGGCTACGAGCAGTACTTC. Protein sequence: CASSLAAGYEQYF. Full variable domain (missing parts from reference TRBV7-9 and TRBJ2-7): DTGVSQNPRHKITKRGQNVTFRCDPISEHNRLYWYRQTLGQGPEFLTYFQNEAQLEKSRLLSDRFSAERPKGSFSTLEIQRTEQGDSAMYLCASSLAAGYEQYFGPGTRLTVT.

The chain has TRBV5-1 and TRBJ2-7; 8 bases are a match to TRBD1. Unmatched junction bases numbered 7, after V lost 0 bases and J lost 5 bases. Germline V gene data show CDR1 as SGHRS and CDR2 as YFSETQ. The CDR3 covers 15 residues. For the CDR3, the DNA is TGCGCCAGCAGCTTGGGGGGAGGACAGGGCCACGAGCAGTACTTC. Its protein is CASSLGGGQGHEQYF. The variable domain in full, completed from reference TRBV5-1 and TRBJ2-7, reads KAGVTQTPRYLIKTRGQQVTLSCSPISGHRSVSWYQQTPGQGLQFLFEYFSETQRNKGNFPGRFSGRQFSNSRSEMNVSTLELGDSALYLCASSLGGGQGHEQYFGPGTRLTVT.

V usage is TRBV15 and J usage is TRBJ1-1; TRBD1 aligns across 9 bases. CDR3 length equals 15 residues. The germline CDR1 and CDR2 sequences are LNHNV and YYDKDF (reference sequence). Trimming at V came to 1 base and at J to 5 bases, leaving 5 bases not matched to a gene. The CDR3 bases are TGTGCCACCAGCAGAGGCGGGACAGGGAGGACTGAAGCTTTCTTT. It codes for CATSRGGTGRTEAFF.

This chain connects TRBV7-2 to TRBJ2-7, with 7 bases lining up with TRBD1. Germline V gene sequence: CDR1 SGHTA, CDR2 FQGNSA. V gave up 3 bases and J gave up 3 bases; unmatched junction bases: 5. The CDR3 loop spans 14 amino acids. The CDR3 loop is CASSFWTGDYEQYF. As DNA, the CDR3 is TGTGCCAGCAGCTTTTGGACAGGCGACTACGAGCAGTACTTC.